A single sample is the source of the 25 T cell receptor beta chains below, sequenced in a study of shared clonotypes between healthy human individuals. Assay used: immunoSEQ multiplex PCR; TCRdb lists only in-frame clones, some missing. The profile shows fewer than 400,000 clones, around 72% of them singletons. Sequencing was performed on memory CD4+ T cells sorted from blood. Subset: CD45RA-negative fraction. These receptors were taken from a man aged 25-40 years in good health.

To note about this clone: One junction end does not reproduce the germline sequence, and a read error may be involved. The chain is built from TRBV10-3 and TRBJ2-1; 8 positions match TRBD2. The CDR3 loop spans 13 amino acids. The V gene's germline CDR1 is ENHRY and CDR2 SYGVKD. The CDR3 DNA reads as TGTGCCATCAGTGGGACTAGCTACGATGAGCAGTTCTTC. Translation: CAISGTSYDEQFF.

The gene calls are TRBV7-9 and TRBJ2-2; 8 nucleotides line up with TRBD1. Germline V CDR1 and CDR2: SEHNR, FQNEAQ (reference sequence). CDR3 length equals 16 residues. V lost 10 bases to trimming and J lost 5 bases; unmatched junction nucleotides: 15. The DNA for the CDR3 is TGTGCCACCGCAGCTTCTGGACAGGGCCCAACCGGGGAGCTGTTTTTT. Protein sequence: CATAASGQGPTGELFF.

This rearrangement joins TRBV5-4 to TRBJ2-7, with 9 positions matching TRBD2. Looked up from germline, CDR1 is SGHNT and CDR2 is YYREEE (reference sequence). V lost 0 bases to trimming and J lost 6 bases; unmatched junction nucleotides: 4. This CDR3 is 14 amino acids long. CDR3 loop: CASSLAGLAVEQYF. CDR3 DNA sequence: TGTGCCAGCAGCTTGGCGGGACTAGCTGTCGAGCAGTACTTC.

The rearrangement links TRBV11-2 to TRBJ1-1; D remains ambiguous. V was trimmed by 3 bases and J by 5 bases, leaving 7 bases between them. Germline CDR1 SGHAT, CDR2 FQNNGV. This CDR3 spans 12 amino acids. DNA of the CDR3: TGTGCCAGCAGCTTGTCGGGGACTGAAGCTTTCTTT. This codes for CASSLSGTEAFF.

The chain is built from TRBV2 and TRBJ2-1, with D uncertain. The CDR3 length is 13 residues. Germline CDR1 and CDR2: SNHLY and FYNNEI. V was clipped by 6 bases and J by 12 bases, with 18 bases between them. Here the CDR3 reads CASSPLVGQRQFF. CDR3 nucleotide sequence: TGTGCCAGCAGCCCCTTAGTCGGGCAGCGGCAGTTCTTC.

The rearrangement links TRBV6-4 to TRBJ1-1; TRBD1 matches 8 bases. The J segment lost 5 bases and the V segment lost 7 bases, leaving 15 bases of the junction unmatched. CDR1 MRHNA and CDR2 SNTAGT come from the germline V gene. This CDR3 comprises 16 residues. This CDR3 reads CASTERGDRPVTEAFF. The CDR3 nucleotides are TGTGCCAGCACCGAAAGGGGGGACAGGCCAGTTACTGAAGCTTTCTTT.

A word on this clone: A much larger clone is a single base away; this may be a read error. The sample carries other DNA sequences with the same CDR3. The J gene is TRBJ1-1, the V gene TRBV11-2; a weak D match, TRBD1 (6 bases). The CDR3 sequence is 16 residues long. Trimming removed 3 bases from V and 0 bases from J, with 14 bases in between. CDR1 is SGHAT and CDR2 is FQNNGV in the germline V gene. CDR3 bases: TGTGCCAGCAGCTTCCAGGGAGGGGGTATGAACACTGAAGCTTTCTTT. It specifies CASSFQGGGMNTEAFF.

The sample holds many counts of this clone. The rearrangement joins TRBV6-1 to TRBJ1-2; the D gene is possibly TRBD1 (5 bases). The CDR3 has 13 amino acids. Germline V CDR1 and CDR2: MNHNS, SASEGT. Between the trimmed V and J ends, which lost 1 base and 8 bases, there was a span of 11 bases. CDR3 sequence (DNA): TGTGCCAGCAGTGAAGACGGGGCTTGGGGCTACACCTTC. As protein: CASSEDGAWGYTF.

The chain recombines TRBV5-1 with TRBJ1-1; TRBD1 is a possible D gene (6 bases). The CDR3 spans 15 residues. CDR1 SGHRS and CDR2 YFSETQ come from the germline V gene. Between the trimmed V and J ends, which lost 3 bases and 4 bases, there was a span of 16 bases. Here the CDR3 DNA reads TGCGCCAGCAGCTCGTCTAGGGGAGGGGGCACTGAAGCTTTCTTT. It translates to CASSSSRGGGTEAFF.

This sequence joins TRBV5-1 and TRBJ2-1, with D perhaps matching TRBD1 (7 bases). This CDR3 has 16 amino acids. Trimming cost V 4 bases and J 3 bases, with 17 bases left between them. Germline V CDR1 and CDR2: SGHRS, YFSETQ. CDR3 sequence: CASSPGGGVLYNEQFF. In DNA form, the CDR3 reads TGCGCCAGCAGCCCTGGAGGGGGCGTACTCTACAATGAGCAGTTCTTC.

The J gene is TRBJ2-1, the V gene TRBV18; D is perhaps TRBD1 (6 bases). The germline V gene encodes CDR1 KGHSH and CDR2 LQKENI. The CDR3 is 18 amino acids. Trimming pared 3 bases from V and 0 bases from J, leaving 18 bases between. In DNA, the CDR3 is TGTGCCAGCTCACCGAGCGTGGCAGCGGACAGCTCCTACAATGAGCAGTTCTTC. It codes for CASSPSVAADSSYNEQFF. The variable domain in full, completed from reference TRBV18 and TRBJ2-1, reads NAGVMQNPRHLVRRRGQEARLRCSPMKGHSHVYWYRQLPEEGLKFMVYLQKENIIDESGMPKERFSAEFPKEGPSILRIQQVVRGDSAAYFCASSPSVAADSSYNEQFFGPGTRLTVL.

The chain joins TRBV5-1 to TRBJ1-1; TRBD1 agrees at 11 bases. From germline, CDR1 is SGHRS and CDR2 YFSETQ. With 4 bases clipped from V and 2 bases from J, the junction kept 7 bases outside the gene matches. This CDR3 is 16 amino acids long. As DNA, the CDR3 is TGCGCCAGCAGCCCAGGGACAGGGGGACCCAACACTGAAGCTTTCTTT. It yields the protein CASSPGTGGPNTEAFF.

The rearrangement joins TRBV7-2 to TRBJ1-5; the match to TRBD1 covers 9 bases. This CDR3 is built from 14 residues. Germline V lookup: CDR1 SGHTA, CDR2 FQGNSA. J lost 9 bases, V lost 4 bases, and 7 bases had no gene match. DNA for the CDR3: TGTGCCAGCAGCTATGACAGGGGGGGACGGCCCCAGCATTTT. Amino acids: CASSYDRGGRPQHF.

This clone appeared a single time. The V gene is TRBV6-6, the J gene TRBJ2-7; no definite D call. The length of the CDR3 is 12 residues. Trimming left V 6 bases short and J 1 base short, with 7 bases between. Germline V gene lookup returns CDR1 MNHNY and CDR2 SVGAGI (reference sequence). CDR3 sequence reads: CASRGISYEQYF. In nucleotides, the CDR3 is TGTGCCAGCAGAGGGATATCCTACGAGCAGTACTTC.

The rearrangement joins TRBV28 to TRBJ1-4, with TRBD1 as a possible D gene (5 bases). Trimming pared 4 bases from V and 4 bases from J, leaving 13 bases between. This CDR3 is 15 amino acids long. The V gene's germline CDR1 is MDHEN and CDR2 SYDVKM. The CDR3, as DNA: TGTGCCAGCAGTTCCTCCAGGGACTTTAATGAAAAACTGTTTTTT. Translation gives CASSSSRDFNEKLFF.

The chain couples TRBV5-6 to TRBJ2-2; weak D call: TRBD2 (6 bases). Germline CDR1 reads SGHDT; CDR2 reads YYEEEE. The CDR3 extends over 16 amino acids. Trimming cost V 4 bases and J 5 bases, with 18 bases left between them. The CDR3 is CASSRGNRLVTGELFF. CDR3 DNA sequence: TGTGCCAGCAGCCGGGGGAATCGACTAGTAACCGGGGAGCTGTTTTTT.

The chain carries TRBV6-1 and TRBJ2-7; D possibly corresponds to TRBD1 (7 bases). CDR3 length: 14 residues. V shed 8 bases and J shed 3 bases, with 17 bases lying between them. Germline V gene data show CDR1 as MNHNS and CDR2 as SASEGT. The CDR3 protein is CASHAGTEGYEQYF. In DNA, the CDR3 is TGTGCCAGCCACGCGGGGACAGAGGGCTACGAGCAGTACTTC.

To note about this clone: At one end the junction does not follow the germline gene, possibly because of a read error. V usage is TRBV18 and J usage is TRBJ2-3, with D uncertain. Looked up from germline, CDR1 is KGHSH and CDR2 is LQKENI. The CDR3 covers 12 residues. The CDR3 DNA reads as TGTGCCAGCTCGGATGAGTTAAAGGGTTTGGATTTT. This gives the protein CASSDELKGLDF.

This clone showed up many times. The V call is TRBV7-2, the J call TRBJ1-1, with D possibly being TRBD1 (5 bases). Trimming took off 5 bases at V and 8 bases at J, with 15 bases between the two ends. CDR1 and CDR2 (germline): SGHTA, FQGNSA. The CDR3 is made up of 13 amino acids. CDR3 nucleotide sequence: TGTGCCAGCAGCCAAAGGGCCCAGGGCGAAGCTTTCTTT. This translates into CASSQRAQGEAFF.

The CDR3 nucleotides are TGTGCCAGCAGCTTAGTGGGGGCAGAAGAGACCCAGTACTTC. Residues: CASSLVGAEETQYF. V usage is TRBV7-2 and J usage is TRBJ2-5; D perhaps matches TRBD1 (6 bases). Germline assignment: CDR1 SGHTA and CDR2 FQGNSA. The CDR3 runs to 14 residues. V lost 1 base to trimming and J lost 3 bases, with 9 bases between them.

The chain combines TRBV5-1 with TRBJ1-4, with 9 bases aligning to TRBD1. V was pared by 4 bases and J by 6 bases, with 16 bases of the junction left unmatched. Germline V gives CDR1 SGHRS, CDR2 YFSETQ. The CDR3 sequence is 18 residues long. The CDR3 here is CASSLTGTGIESDEKLFF. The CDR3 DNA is TGCGCCAGCAGCCTTACCGGGACAGGGATCGAATCGGATGAAAAACTGTTTTTT.

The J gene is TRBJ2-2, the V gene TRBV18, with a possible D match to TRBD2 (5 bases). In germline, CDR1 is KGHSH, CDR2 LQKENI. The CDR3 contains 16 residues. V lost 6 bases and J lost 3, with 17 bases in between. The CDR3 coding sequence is TGTGCCAGCTCCCCCCTGGAGGTATGGGACACCGGGGAGCTGTTTTTT. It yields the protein CASSPLEVWDTGELFF.

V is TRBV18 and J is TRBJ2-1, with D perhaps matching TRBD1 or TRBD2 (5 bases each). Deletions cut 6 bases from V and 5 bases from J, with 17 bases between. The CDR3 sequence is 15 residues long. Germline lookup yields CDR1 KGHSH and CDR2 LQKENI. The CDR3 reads CASSPLRGRDNEQFF. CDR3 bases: TGTGCCAGCTCTCCTCTAAGGGGACGGGACAATGAGCAGTTCTTC.

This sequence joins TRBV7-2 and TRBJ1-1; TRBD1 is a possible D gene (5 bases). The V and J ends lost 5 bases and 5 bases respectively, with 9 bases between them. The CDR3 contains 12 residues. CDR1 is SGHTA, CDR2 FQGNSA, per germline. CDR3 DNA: TGTGCCAGCAGCCCAGGGTGGACTGAAGCTTTCTTT. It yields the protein CASSPGWTEAFF.

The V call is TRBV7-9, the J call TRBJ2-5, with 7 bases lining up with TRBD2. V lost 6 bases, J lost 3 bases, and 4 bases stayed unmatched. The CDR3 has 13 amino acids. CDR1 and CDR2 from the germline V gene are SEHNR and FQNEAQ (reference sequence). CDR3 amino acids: CASSTSGKETQYF. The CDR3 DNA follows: TGTGCCAGCAGTACAAGCGGGAAAGAGACCCAGTACTTC.